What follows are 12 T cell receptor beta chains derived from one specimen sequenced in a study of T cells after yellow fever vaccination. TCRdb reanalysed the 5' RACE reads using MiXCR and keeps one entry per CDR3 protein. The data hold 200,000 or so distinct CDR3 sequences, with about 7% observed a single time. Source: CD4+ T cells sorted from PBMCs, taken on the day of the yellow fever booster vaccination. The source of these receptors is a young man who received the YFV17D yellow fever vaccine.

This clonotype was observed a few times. CDR3 region: CASSPSQGLTYNEQFF. CDR3 sequence (DNA): TGTGCCAGCAGTCCTTCACAGGGGCTTACTTACAATGAGCAGTTCTTC. This sequence joins TRBV6-1 and TRBJ2-1; 7 bases fit TRBD1. Trimming cost V 5 bases and J 4 bases; bases outside gene matches: 11. The germline V gene has CDR1 MNHNS and CDR2 SASEGT. The CDR3 is 16 residues long.

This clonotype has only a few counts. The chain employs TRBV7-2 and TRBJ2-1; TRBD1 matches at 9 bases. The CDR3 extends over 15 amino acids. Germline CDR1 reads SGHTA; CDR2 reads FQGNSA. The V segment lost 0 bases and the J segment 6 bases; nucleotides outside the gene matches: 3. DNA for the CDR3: TGTGCCAGCAGCTTAGCTAGGACAGGGGCCAATGAGCAGTTCTTC. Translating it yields CASSLARTGANEQFF.

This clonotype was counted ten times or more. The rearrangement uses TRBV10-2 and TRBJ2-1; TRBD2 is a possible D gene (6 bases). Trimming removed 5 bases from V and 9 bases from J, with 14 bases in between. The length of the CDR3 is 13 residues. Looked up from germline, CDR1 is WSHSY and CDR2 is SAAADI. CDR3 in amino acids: CASSQLAPPEQFF. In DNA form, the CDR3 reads TGCGCCAGCAGTCAACTAGCCCCCCCTGAGCAGTTCTTC.

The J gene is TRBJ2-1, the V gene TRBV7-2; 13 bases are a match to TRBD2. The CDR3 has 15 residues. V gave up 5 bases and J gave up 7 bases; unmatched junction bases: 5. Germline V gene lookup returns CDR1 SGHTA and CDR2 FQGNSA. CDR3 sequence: CASSRLAGGMNEQFF. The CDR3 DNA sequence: TGTGCCAGCAGCCGACTAGCGGGAGGAATGAATGAGCAGTTCTTC.

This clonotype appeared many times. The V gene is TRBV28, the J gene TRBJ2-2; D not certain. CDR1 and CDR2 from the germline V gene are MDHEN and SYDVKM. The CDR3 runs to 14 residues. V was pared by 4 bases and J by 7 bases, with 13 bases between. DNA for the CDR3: TGTGCCAGCAGTTCCCCGATGGAAGGCGGGGAGCTGTTTTTT. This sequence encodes CASSSPMEGGELFF.

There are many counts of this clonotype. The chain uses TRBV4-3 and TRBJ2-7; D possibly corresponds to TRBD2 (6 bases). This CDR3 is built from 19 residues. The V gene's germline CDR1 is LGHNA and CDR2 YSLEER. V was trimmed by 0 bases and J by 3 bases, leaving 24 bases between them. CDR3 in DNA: TGCGCCAGCAGCCAAGATCTGGCTAGCGTGAGCCGGACTCACTACGAGCAGTACTTC. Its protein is CASSQDLASVSRTHYEQYF.

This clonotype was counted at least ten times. CDR3 DNA sequence: TGTGCCAGCGGGGGACTCGCAGGCACCTTCGATACGCAGTATTTT. This gives the protein CASGGLAGTFDTQYF. V gene TRBV2 combines with J gene TRBJ2-3; D may be TRBD2 (6 bases). Germline CDR1 SNHLY, CDR2 FYNNEI. The CDR3 is made up of 15 amino acids. Trimming stripped 8 bases from V and 6 bases from J, with 21 bases between.

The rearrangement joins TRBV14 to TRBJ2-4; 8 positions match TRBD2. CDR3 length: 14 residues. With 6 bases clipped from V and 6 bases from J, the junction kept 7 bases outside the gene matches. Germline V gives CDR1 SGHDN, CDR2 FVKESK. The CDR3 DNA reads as TGTGCCAGCAGTTATCGGACTAGCAGAAACATTCAGTACTTC. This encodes CASSYRTSRNIQYF.

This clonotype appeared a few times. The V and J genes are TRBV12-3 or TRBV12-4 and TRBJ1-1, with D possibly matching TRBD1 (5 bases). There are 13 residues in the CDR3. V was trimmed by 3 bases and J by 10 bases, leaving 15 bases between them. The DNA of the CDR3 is TGTGCCAGCAGTTTGGAGGTGGGACGGGGAGCTTTCTTT. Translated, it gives CASSLEVGRGAFF.

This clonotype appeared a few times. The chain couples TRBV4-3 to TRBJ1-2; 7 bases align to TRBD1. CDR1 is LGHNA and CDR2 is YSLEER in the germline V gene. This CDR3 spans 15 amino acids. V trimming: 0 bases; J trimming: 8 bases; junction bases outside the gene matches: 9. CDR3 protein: CASSQDRIGGVGYTF. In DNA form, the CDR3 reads TGCGCCAGCAGCCAAGATCGGATAGGGGGCGTCGGCTACACCTTC.

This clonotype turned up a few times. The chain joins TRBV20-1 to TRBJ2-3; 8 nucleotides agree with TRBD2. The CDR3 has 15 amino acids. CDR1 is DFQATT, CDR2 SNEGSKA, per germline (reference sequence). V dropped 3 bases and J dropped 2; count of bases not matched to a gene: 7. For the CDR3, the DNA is TGCAGTGCTAGGATAAGCGGGAGAGCCACAGATACGCAGTATTTT. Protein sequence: CSARISGRATDTQYF.

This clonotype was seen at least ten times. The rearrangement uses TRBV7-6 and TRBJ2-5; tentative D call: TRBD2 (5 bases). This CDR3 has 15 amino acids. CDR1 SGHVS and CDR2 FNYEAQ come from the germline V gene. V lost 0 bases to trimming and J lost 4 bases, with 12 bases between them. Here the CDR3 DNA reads TGTGCCAGCAGCTTAGCGTTTGGTAGCGCAGAGACCCAGTACTTC. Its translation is CASSLAFGSAETQYF.